Below are 9 T cell receptor beta chains sequenced from a single sample in a study of T cells in Graves' hyperthyroidism and ophthalmopathy. Amplified TCR beta CDR3 regions derived from RNA transcripts. During a first-round RT-PCR of the TCR CDR3, the HTBI primer set was used. TCRdb independently ran MiXCR on the multiplex PCR reads; one entry per CDR3 protein. Here the sample spans 600,000 to 650,000 distinct CDR3 sequences, roughly 20% being singletons. Sequencing was carried out using blood. The source is a man aged 30-40 years with Graves' ophthalmopathy.

This chain uses TRBV28 with TRBJ2-1; TRBD1 or TRBD2 may be the D gene (5 bases each). Germline CDR1 and CDR2: MDHEN and SYDVKM. Trimming cost V 8 bases and J 10 bases, with 15 bases left between them. The CDR3 runs 12 residues. CDR3 region: CASSMGVGEQFF. The DNA for the CDR3 is TGTGCCAGCTCGATGGGGGTCGGGGAGCAGTTCTTC.

The chain links TRBV6-1 to TRBJ2-2; the D gene is possibly TRBD1 (6 bases). The CDR3 has 13 amino acids. Trimming cost V 6 bases and J 2 bases, with 7 bases left between them. From germline, CDR1 is MNHNS and CDR2 SASEGT. The CDR3: CASRGANTGELFF. The DNA of the CDR3 is TGTGCCAGCAGGGGGGCAAACACCGGGGAGCTGTTTTTT.

In its sample, this clonotype was seen many times. This chain links TRBV30 with TRBJ2-1; 7 bases match TRBD1. This CDR3 has 11 residues. Germline CDR1 and CDR2: GTSNPN and SVGIG (reference sequence). V lost 5 bases, J lost 5 bases, and 0 bases stayed unmatched. Written as DNA, the CDR3 is TGTGCCTGGGACAGGGACAATGAGCAGTTCTTC. Translating gives CAWDRDNEQFF. The full variable domain, its missing parts supplied by reference TRBV30 and TRBJ2-1, is SQTIHQWPATLVQPVGSPLSLECTVEGTSNPNLYWYRQAAGRGLQLLFYSVGIGQISSEVPQNLSASRPQDRQFILSSKKLLLSDSGFYLCAWDRDNEQFFGPGTRLTVL.

The rearrangement links TRBV7-9 to TRBJ2-3, with TRBD1 matching over 7 bases. The V and J ends lost 3 bases and 4 bases, in that order; junction bases with no gene match: 10. This CDR3 is built from 16 residues. Germline V CDR1 and CDR2: SEHNR, FQNEAQ (reference sequence). This CDR3 reads CASSLGQTPNADTQYF. In nucleotides, the CDR3 is TGTGCCAGCAGCTTGGGACAGACCCCGAATGCAGATACGCAGTATTTT.

The CDR3 bases are TGTGCCAGCAGCTGGGGGTCTTCGACTGAAGCTTTCTTT. Its translation: CASSWGSSTEAFF. V usage is TRBV7-8 and J usage is TRBJ1-1; D may be TRBD1 (5 bases). Germline assignment: CDR1 SGHVS and CDR2 FQNEAQ. CDR3 size: 13 residues. Trimming left V 4 bases short and J 5 bases short, with 11 bases between. Drawing the rest from reference TRBV7-8 and TRBJ1-1, the complete variable domain is GAGVSQSPRYKVAKRGQDVALRCDPISGHVSLFWYQQALGQGPEFLTYFQNEAQLDKSGLPSDRFFAERPEGSVSTLKIQRTQQEDSAVYLCASSWGSSTEAFFGQGTRLTVV.

This clonotype was observed a few times. The rearrangement uses TRBV18 and TRBJ1-1; TRBD1 might be the D (6 bases). This CDR3 region has 18 residues. V lost 3 bases, J lost 0 bases, and 20 bases lay in between. Germline assignment: CDR1 KGHSH and CDR2 LQKENI. The CDR3 nucleotides are TGTGCCAGCTCACCCGTCTTCGGGACACGTAACATGAACACTGAAGCTTTCTTT. Amino acids: CASSPVFGTRNMNTEAFF.

This clonotype was picked up many times. V is TRBV4-1 and J is TRBJ2-7, with 7 bases matching TRBD2. The V gene's germline CDR1 is MGHRA and CDR2 YSYEKL. With V trimmed by 4 bases and J by 2 bases, 5 bases remained unmatched. The CDR3 covers 14 residues. DNA of the CDR3: TGCGCCAGCAGCCTTCCCGGGACTACCTACGAGCAGTACTTC. This encodes CASSLPGTTYEQYF.

CDR3 bases: TGTGCCAGCAGGCCCGGGACAGGGATATCCGAGCAGTACTTC. Its translation is CASRPGTGISEQYF. J is TRBJ2-7 and V is TRBV11-2, with 9 bases fitting TRBD1. Germline-derived CDR1 and CDR2 are SGHAT and FQNNGV. The CDR3 is 14 amino acids. Trimming cost V 6 bases and J 6 bases; bases outside gene matches: 9. The variable domain in full, completed from reference TRBV11-2 and TRBJ2-7, reads EAGVAQSPRYKIIEKRQSVAFWCNPISGHATLYWYQQILGQGPKLLIQFQNNGVVDDSQLPKDRFSAERLKGVDSTLKIQPAKLEDSAVYLCASRPGTGISEQYFGPGTRLTVT.

Only one count was recorded for this clonotype. The rearrangement links TRBV7-9 to TRBJ1-6; D gene uncertain. The germline gives CDR1 SEHNR, CDR2 FQNEAQ (reference sequence). Trimming pared 4 bases from V and 8 bases from J, leaving 12 bases between. The CDR3 runs 14 residues. The CDR3 region has the DNA TGTGCCAGCAGCTCCCCCGGGAACTATTCACCCCTCCACTTT. Amino acid sequence: CASSSPGNYSPLHF.